The entry below gives a single TCR beta chain sequence along with its context. Trimming cost V 5 bases and J 5 bases, with 11 bases left between them. CDR1 is SGHVS and CDR2 is FQNEAQ in the germline V gene. The CDR3 contains 13 residues. The data stem from a study of radiotherapy plus CTLA-4 blockade in lung cancer. Looking at the study overall: Disease control was seen in around 31% of patients, objective responses in about 18%.

Repertoires were generated with immunoSEQ multiplex PCR, while TCRdb's copy carries only in-frame clones and drops some. Of tens of thousands of clones detected, around 84% appear once; the ten largest clones hold 16%. The chain combines TRBV7-8 with TRBJ2-3; tentatively, D is TRBD2 (5 bases). The sequenced sample was peripheral blood, obtained from a patient treated with radiotherapy plus ipilimumab. This sequence originates from a human donor with non-small cell lung cancer that progressed on radiotherapy plus ipilimumab. This chain's CDR3 is CASSRGFKDTQYF. CDR3 DNA sequence: TGTGCCAGCAGCCGGGGTTTTAAAGATACGCAGTATTTT.